These 28 T cell receptor beta chains share one sample of origin, sequenced in a study of blood T cells in healthy people across ages. A second PCR, run for roughly 7 to 12 cycles, used a sample-barcoded 5' primer plus a J-beta primer mix. Each CDR3 protein is one row after TCRdb ran MiXCR on the 5' RACE reads. The sample has about 680,000 distinct CDR3 sequences; over 45% are singletons. The sequenced sample consisted of blood. The receptors stem from a woman aged 60-70 years in good health.

This clonotype was counted between two and nine times. V usage is TRBV27 and J usage is TRBJ2-5; D may be TRBD1 (5 bases). Germline CDR1 and CDR2: MNHEY and SMNVEV (reference sequence). The CDR3 has 15 residues. The V end was cut by 4 bases, the J end by 4 bases, with 16 bases between. CDR3 in amino acids: CASSSSDRIAETQYF. CDR3 sequence (DNA): TGTGCCAGCAGTTCGTCAGACAGAATCGCAGAGACCCAGTACTTC.

The chain carries TRBV5-1 and TRBJ2-7, with a tentative D call TRBD2 (5 bases). The length of the CDR3 is 14 residues. The V end was cut by 0 bases, the J end by 5 bases, with 12 bases between. Germline CDR1 SGHRS, CDR2 YFSETQ. In nucleotides, the CDR3 is TGCGCCAGCAGCTTGGATGGCGGGCAGCACGAGCAGTACTTC. It translates to CASSLDGGQHEQYF.

The rearrangement links TRBV11-1 to TRBJ2-1, with a tentative D call TRBD1 (6 bases). The V end lost 6 bases, the J end lost 4 bases, and 16 bases lay between the germline ends. Germline V gene lookup returns CDR1 SGHAT and CDR2 FQDESV (reference sequence). The CDR3 extends over 15 amino acids. The CDR3 sequence: CASRGSGVGYNEQFF. The CDR3, as DNA: TGTGCCAGCAGAGGTTCAGGGGTCGGGTACAATGAGCAGTTCTTC.

This clonotype was seen a few times. The chain employs TRBV3-1 and TRBJ2-1; perhaps TRBD2 as D (5 bases). This CDR3 spans 13 amino acids. The V gene lost 4 bases and the J gene lost 3 bases, with 7 bases spanning the gap. CDR1 and CDR2 from the germline V gene are LGHDT and YNNKEL (reference sequence). DNA for the CDR3: TGTGCCAGCAGCCCACTAGACTACAATGAGCAGTTCTTC. Translated: CASSPLDYNEQFF.

The chain employs TRBV28 and TRBJ2-5; TRBD1 aligns across 7 bases. The CDR3 is 14 amino acids. J was trimmed by 4 bases and V by 5 bases; bases with no gene match: 7. Germline CDR1 MDHEN, CDR2 SYDVKM. Here the CDR3 DNA reads TGTGCCAGCAGTGAAGACAGGGTAGGAGAGACCCAGTACTTC. It encodes CASSEDRVGETQYF.

This clonotype appeared a single time. A single base separates this from a much larger clone, so it may be a read error. The gene calls are TRBV7-2 and TRBJ2-3, with TRBD2 matching over 11 bases. This CDR3 comprises 16 residues. The germline V gene encodes CDR1 SGHTA and CDR2 FQGNSA. V trimming: 5 bases; J trimming: 2 bases; junction bases outside the gene matches: 6. The CDR3: CASSEGTSGTTDTQYF. CDR3 nucleotide sequence: TGTGCCAGCAGCGAAGGGACTAGCGGAACCACAGATACGCAGTATTTT. The variable domain in full, with the rest retrieved from reference TRBV7-2 and TRBJ2-3, is GAGVSQSPSNKVTEKGKDVELRCDPISGHTALYWYRQSLGQGLEFLIYFQGNSAPDKSGLPSDRFSAERTGGSVSTLTIQRTQQEDSAVYLCASSEGTSGTTDTQYFGPGTRLTVL.

This chain uses TRBV25-1 with TRBJ1-6; 7 positions agree with TRBD1. This CDR3 contains 13 residues. After removal of 8 bases from V and 7 bases from J, the junction contained 5 bases not matched to a gene. CDR1 and CDR2 from the germline V gene are MGHDK and SYGVNS. The CDR3 region has the DNA TGTGCCAGCCACCGGGACAGAAATTCACCCCTCCACTTT. It codes for CASHRDRNSPLHF.

This clonotype was seen at least ten times. The chain uses TRBV5-1 and TRBJ1-1, with D possibly being TRBD1 (5 bases). Germline V gives CDR1 SGHRS, CDR2 YFSETQ. V dropped 3 bases and J dropped 4 bases, with 13 bases sitting between them. The CDR3 contains 14 residues. CDR3 bases: TGCGCCAGCAGCTATCTTCAGGGAGGCACTGAAGCTTTCTTT. As protein: CASSYLQGGTEAFF. The full variable domain, its missing parts supplied by reference TRBV5-1 and TRBJ1-1, is KAGVTQTPRYLIKTRGQQVTLSCSPISGHRSVSWYQQTPGQGLQFLFEYFSETQRNKGNFPGRFSGRQFSNSRSEMNVSTLELGDSALYLCASSYLQGGTEAFFGQGTRLTVV.

This clonotype turned up a few times. The chain uses TRBV7-2 and TRBJ2-7; 9 nucleotides line up with TRBD1. Germline values: CDR1 SGHTA, CDR2 FQGNSA. The V gene end was trimmed by 7 bases and the J gene end by 3 bases; junction bases not matched to a gene: 7. The CDR3 is 14 residues long. CDR3 nucleotide sequence: TGTGCCAGCACTCACAGGGGGCTTCTCTACGAGCAGTACTTC. This codes for CASTHRGLLYEQYF.

In the case of this clonotype: Its ends do not fully match the called genes, so a read error is possible. The gene calls are TRBV4-3 and TRBJ2-6, with 8 bases identical to TRBD1. CDR3 length: 18 amino acids. Germline assignment: CDR1 LGHNA and CDR2 YSLEER. CDR3 nucleotide sequence: TGCACCAGCAGCCAAGACTGGCAGGGGGCTTCTGGGGCCAACGTCCTGACTTTC. Its translation: CTSSQDWQGASGANVLTF.

The table lists this clonotype with a few counts. This chain connects TRBV7-2 to TRBJ2-4; no firm D call. Trimming left V 3 bases short and J 0 bases short, with 12 bases between. Germline CDR1 reads SGHTA; CDR2 reads FQGNSA. The CDR3 has 16 amino acids. The CDR3 nucleotides are TGTGCCAGCAGCTTTCACCCAGAACCAGCCAAAAACATTCAGTACTTC. It codes for CASSFHPEPAKNIQYF. Filled out from reference TRBV7-2 and TRBJ2-4, the complete variable domain reads GAGVSQSPSNKVTEKGKDVELRCDPISGHTALYWYRQSLGQGLEFLIYFQGNSAPDKSGLPSDRFSAERTGGSVSTLTIQRTQQEDSAVYLCASSFHPEPAKNIQYFGAGTRLSVL.

The chain links TRBV5-1 to TRBJ1-4; D remains ambiguous. CDR1 is SGHRS and CDR2 is YFSETQ in the germline V gene. The CDR3 is 15 residues long. The V gene lost 2 bases and the J gene lost 0 bases, with 8 bases spanning the gap. The CDR3 region is CASSFGQPTNEKLFF. The CDR3 DNA follows: TGCGCCAGCAGCTTCGGGCAGCCAACTAATGAAAAACTGTTTTTT.

This clonotype was seen a few times. The genes are TRBV12-3 or TRBV12-4 and TRBJ2-7, with TRBD2 identical over 11 bases. The ends lost 5 bases at V and 6 bases at J; junction bases unmatched: 9. CDR3 size: 15 residues. The CDR3 DNA sequence: TGTGCCAGCAGTCCGAGACTAGCGGGAATCCTCGAGCAGTACTTC. It translates to CASSPRLAGILEQYF.

This chain joins TRBV29-1 and TRBJ2-7; D could derive from TRBD1 or TRBD2 (5 bases each). CDR1 is SQVTM and CDR2 is ANQGSEA in the germline V gene. Trimming cost V 4 bases and J 1 base, with 8 bases left between them. The CDR3 is 12 amino acids. This chain's CDR3 is CSVGGISYEQYF. The CDR3 coding sequence is TGCAGCGTTGGGGGGATTTCCTACGAGCAGTACTTC.

V usage is TRBV5-6 and J usage is TRBJ1-2, with D maybe TRBD1 (5 bases). V lost 4 bases and J lost 8, with 12 bases in between. Germline V CDR1 and CDR2: SGHDT, YYEEEE. This CDR3 is 12 amino acids long. This CDR3 is CASSAGGRGYTF. The CDR3 DNA follows: TGTGCCAGCAGCGCGGGGGGGAGGGGCTACACCTTC. The full variable domain, its missing parts supplied by reference TRBV5-6 and TRBJ1-2, is DAGVTQSPTHLIKTRGQQVTLRCSPKSGHDTVSWYQQALGQGPQFIFQYYEEEERQRGNFPDRFSGHQFPNYSSELNVNALLLGDSALYLCASSAGGRGYTFGSGTRLTVV.

The gene calls are TRBV27 and TRBJ2-7, with 7 bases identical to TRBD1. In germline, CDR1 is MNHEY, CDR2 SMNVEV (reference sequence). V shed 9 bases and J 2 bases; nucleotides not matched to a gene: 13. This CDR3 has 15 amino acids. CDR3 nucleotide sequence: TGTGCCAGTTCTCTTCCCGGGACAGCAACCTACGAGCAGTACTTC. This encodes CASSLPGTATYEQYF.

Only a few counts were recorded for this clonotype. This chain connects TRBV5-1 to TRBJ2-1; D is uncertain. Judging by the DNA end, TRBJ2-7 fits better; the J call may be wrong. The CDR3 consists of 15 residues. The germline V gene encodes CDR1 SGHRS and CDR2 YFSETQ. The DNA of the CDR3 is TGCGCCAGCAGCTTGGTGGCGTCCTCCTACAATGAGCAGTACTTC. Encoded protein: CASSLVASSYNEQYF.

This clonotype occurred once. This chain joins TRBV5-1 and TRBJ2-3, with D uncertain. CDR3 length equals 16 residues. Germline CDR1 SGHRS, CDR2 YFSETQ. V lost 0 bases, J lost 5 bases, and 16 bases lay in between. Here the CDR3 DNA reads TGCGCCAGCAGCTTGGCTGTCGTTGGGAATGGAGATACGCAGTATTTT. Amino acid sequence: CASSLAVVGNGDTQYF. Complete variable domain (other parts from reference TRBV5-1 and TRBJ2-3): KAGVTQTPRYLIKTRGQQVTLSCSPISGHRSVSWYQQTPGQGLQFLFEYFSETQRNKGNFPGRFSGRQFSNSRSEMNVSTLELGDSALYLCASSLAVVGNGDTQYFGPGTRLTVL.

The chain recombines TRBV4-3 with TRBJ2-3, with 11 bases matching TRBD2. Germline CDR1 LGHNA, CDR2 YSLEER. The CDR3 is 15 amino acids. Losses at the gene ends were 5 bases for V and 5 bases for J; bases not matched to a gene: 6. In DNA form, the CDR3 reads TGCGCCAGCAGCTCACTAGCGGGAGCATTAGATACGCAGTATTTT. Its protein product is CASSSLAGALDTQYF.

The V gene is TRBV5-1, the J gene TRBJ2-7, with a possible D match to TRBD2 (5 bases). Germline V CDR1 and CDR2: SGHRS, YFSETQ. Trimming took off 2 bases at V and 4 bases at J, with 10 bases between the two ends. The CDR3 is made up of 13 amino acids. This CDR3 reads CASSFEGFYEQYF. CDR3 DNA: TGCGCCAGCAGCTTTGAGGGTTTTTACGAGCAGTACTTC.

The rearrangement links TRBV28 to TRBJ1-2; D not resolved. Germline values: CDR1 MDHEN, CDR2 SYDVKM. V was trimmed by 3 bases and J by 2 bases, leaving 4 bases between them. The CDR3 has 12 residues. CDR3 coding DNA: TGTGCCAGCAGTTTCAGAAACTATGGCTACACCTTC. Its protein is CASSFRNYGYTF.

This chain connects TRBV28 to TRBJ2-1, with 12 positions matching TRBD2. Looked up from germline, CDR1 is MDHEN and CDR2 is SYDVKM. Trimming at V came to 6 bases and at J to 4 bases, leaving 16 bases not matched to a gene. The CDR3 covers 19 residues. The CDR3 DNA sequence: TGTGCCAGCAGCCGACGGACTAGCGGGACAACGAGGCGGTACAATGAGCAGTTCTTC. The encoded protein is CASSRRTSGTTRRYNEQFF.

The chain carries TRBV28 and TRBJ2-3, with TRBD2 matching 8 bases. The J segment lost 4 bases and the V segment lost 5 bases, leaving 11 bases of the junction unmatched. CDR1 is MDHEN and CDR2 is SYDVKM in the germline V gene. CDR3 length equals 16 residues. The CDR3 region is CASSKTGLGVSDTQYF. Written as DNA, the CDR3 is TGTGCCAGCAGTAAAACGGGACTAGGAGTTTCAGATACGCAGTATTTT.

This rearrangement joins TRBV7-9 to TRBJ1-6, with D possibly matching TRBD1 (6 bases). Trimming removed 0 bases at V and 8 bases at J, with 14 bases between. The CDR3 has 16 amino acids. Germline CDR1 SEHNR, CDR2 FQNEAQ (reference sequence). In DNA, the CDR3 is TGTGCCAGCAGCTTAGCGGCAGGGGCTCTAGATTCACCCCTCCACTTT. This translates into CASSLAAGALDSPLHF. Variable domain in full (rest from reference TRBV7-9 and TRBJ1-6): DTGVSQNPRHKITKRGQNVTFRCDPISEHNRLYWYRQTLGQGPEFLTYFQNEAQLEKSRLLSDRFSAERPKGSFSTLEIQRTEQGDSAMYLCASSLAAGALDSPLHFGNGTRLTVT.

V usage is TRBV20-1 and J usage is TRBJ1-6; the D is unclear. V was clipped by 3 bases and J by 7 bases, with 4 bases between them. The CDR3 is made up of 11 amino acids. In germline, CDR1 is DFQATT, CDR2 SNEGSKA (reference sequence). The CDR3 DNA follows: TGCAGTGCTAGCACGAATTCACCCCTCCACTTT. This translates into CSASTNSPLHF.

There are many counts of this clonotype. This sequence joins TRBV7-2 and TRBJ2-4, with 16 bases aligning to TRBD2. In germline, CDR1 is SGHTA, CDR2 FQGNSA. The CDR3 has 18 residues. J was trimmed by 7 bases and V by 0 bases; bases with no gene match: 6. The CDR3 sequence: CASSLAPGTSGRGNIQYF. Written as DNA, the CDR3 is TGTGCCAGCAGCTTAGCCCCCGGGACTAGCGGGAGGGGGAACATTCAGTACTTC.

This clonotype was seen more than once but under ten times. The rearrangement uses TRBV27 and TRBJ2-7; TRBD1 might be the D (6 bases). Germline V gene lookup returns CDR1 MNHEY and CDR2 SMNVEV (reference sequence). V was trimmed by 4 bases and J by 3 bases, leaving 16 bases between them. The CDR3 spans 15 residues. CDR3 in DNA: TGTGCCAGCAGTTCAGGTGACAGGTCAGTCTACGAGCAGTACTTC. Its protein is CASSSGDRSVYEQYF.

This clonotype was detected a few times. The chain combines TRBV15 with TRBJ2-4, with 7 bases that match TRBD2. Unmatched junction bases numbered 6, after V lost 1 base and J lost 3 bases. This CDR3 has 16 residues. The germline V gene has CDR1 LNHNV and CDR2 YYDKDF (reference sequence). CDR3 loop: CATSRGLRERKNIQYF. The CDR3 DNA sequence: TGTGCCACCAGCAGAGGTTTGCGGGAGCGCAAAAACATTCAGTACTTC.